The following is a T cell receptor beta chain sequence with its context. The data originate from a study of cytomegalovirus exposure and HLA in healthy donors. Trimming cost V 5 bases and J 3 bases, with 10 bases left between them. CDR1 SSHAT and CDR2 FNYEAQ come from the germline V gene (reference sequence). The CDR3 is 14 residues long. The assay was immunoSEQ multiplex PCR, and TCRdb's table has in-frame clones only and misses some. Of some 290,000 clones listed, 88% are singletons. The donors were in the roughly 120-subject validation cohort; that cohort was separate from the approximately 700-subject first cohort.

The genes are TRBV7-7 and TRBJ2-2; D might be TRBD2 (6 bases). The sample consisted of PBMCs. This clonotype originated in a man under 40 in good health and CMV-seronegative. The CDR3 DNA is TGTGCCAGCAGCACGGGACTCCACACCGGGGAGCTGTTTTTT. Protein: CASSTGLHTGELFF.